This is a list of T cell receptor beta chains from one sample in a study of type 1 and type 2 diabetes patients. TCRdb recomputed calls from the multiplex PCR reads with MiXCR, one row per CDR3 protein. The table has 250,000 or so distinct CDR3 sequences, roughly 50% seen once. Specimen: peripheral blood mononuclear cells (PBMCs). The receptor set was obtained from a man aged 18-30 years with type 2 diabetes. Both conserved end residues are part of each CDR3. The D gene is left open where the match is weak. Clone size is shown for a subset of rows, as once, few, many or a class of expanded clone.

J gene	D gene	V gene	clone size	CDR3 protein	CDR3 DNA
TRBJ2-7	-	TRBV6-1	-	CASRTTLIYEQYF	TGTGCCAGCAGGACGACATTGATCTACGAGCAGTACTTC
TRBJ2-1	TRBD2	TRBV7-2	few	CASSRSGPNSYNEQFF	TGTGCCAGCAGTCGTAGCGGGCCTAACTCCTACAATGAGCAGTTCTTC
TRBJ2-5	-	TRBV12-5	-	CASGLQETQYF	TGTGCTAGTGGTTTACAAGAGACCCAGTACTTC
TRBJ2-4	-	TRBV15	few	CATSNSAQYQYF	TGTGCCACCAGCAACTCGGCTCAGTACCAGTACTTC
TRBJ2-7	TRBD2	TRBV6-1	few	CASSQRLAGGFNEQYF	TGTGCCAGCAGCCAGAGACTAGCGGGGGGGTTTAACGAGCAGTACTTC
TRBJ2-7	TRBD1	TRBV7-9	few	CASSPRDRGPYEQYF	TGTGCCAGCAGCCCAAGGGACAGGGGTCCCTACGAGCAGTACTTC
TRBJ2-7	-	TRBV19	few	CASSIIGGEADYEQYF	TGTGCCAGTAGTATCATCGGCGGAGAGGCAGACTACGAGCAGTACTTC
TRBJ2-1	-	TRBV20-1	-	CSARVGWDEQFF	TGCAGTGCTAGAGTGGGCTGGGACGAGCAGTTCTTC
TRBJ1-4	-	TRBV13	-	CASSVGGDEKLFF	TGTGCCAGCAGCGTCGGGGGGGATGAAAAACTGTTTTTT
TRBJ2-1	-	TRBV19	-	CASSIVAEDNEQFF	TGTGCCAGTAGTATAGTAGCGGAGGACAATGAGCAGTTCTTC
TRBJ2-5	-	TRBV27	few	CASSLGDGGKTQYF	TGTGCCAGCAGTTTAGGAGATGGGGGCAAGACCCAGTACTTC
TRBJ1-1	-	TRBV12-3/TRBV12-4	-	CASSYQRNTEAFF	TGTGCCAGCAGTTACCAACGGAACACTGAAGCTTTCTTT
TRBJ1-1	-	TRBV13	-	CASSSGDTEAFF	TGTGCCAGCAGCTCAGGCGACACTGAAGCTTTCTTT
TRBJ2-5	TRBD1	TRBV6-1	-	CASSEGTGKETQYF	TGTGCCAGCAGTGAAGGGACAGGCAAAGAGACCCAGTACTTC
TRBJ2-3	-	TRBV10-3	few	CAISGNAEPGDTQYF	TGTGCCATCAGTGGAAATGCGGAGCCTGGAGATACGCAGTATTTT
TRBJ2-1	TRBD1	TRBV19	-	CASSEDRLNEQFF	TGTGCCAGTAGTGAGGACAGGCTGAATGAGCAGTTCTTC
TRBJ2-7	TRBD1	TRBV30	-	CAWMMGQGFSYEQYF	TGTGCCTGGATGATGGGACAGGGGTTTTCCTACGAGCAGTACTTC
TRBJ1-2	-	TRBV19	-	CASMPSMFGGAVGYTF	TGTGCCAGTATGCCCAGTATGTTCGGGGGCGCAGTTGGCTACACCTTC
TRBJ2-2	-	TRBV10-3	-	CAISVRVDGELFF	TGTGCCATCAGTGTTCGGGTGGACGGGGAGCTGTTTTTT
TRBJ2-7	TRBD1	TRBV10-1	many	CASSESNRGWNEQYF	TGCGCCAGCAGTGAGTCGAACAGGGGATGGAACGAGCAGTACTTC
TRBJ1-2	TRBD1	TRBV4-2	few	CASSQGQGAPGYTF	TGTGCCAGCAGCCAAGGACAGGGGGCACCTGGCTACACCTTC
TRBJ2-1	TRBD2	TRBV3-1	-	CASSTQRGPYNEQFF	TGTGCCAGCAGCACACAGCGGGGTCCCTACAATGAGCAGTTCTTC
TRBJ2-2	-	TRBV6-1	-	CASSEVAGAGELFF	TGTGCCAGCAGTGAAGTGGCAGGAGCCGGGGAGCTGTTTTTT
TRBJ1-1	-	TRBV12-3/TRBV12-4	many	CASSPLNTEAFF	TGTGCCAGCAGTCCCCTGAACACTGAAGCTTTCTTT
TRBJ2-5	-	TRBV6-6	once	CASNPGGGPGTQYF	TGTGCCAGCAACCCTGGTGGGGGGCCAGGGACCCAGTACTTC
TRBJ2-5	-	TRBV9	-	CASSVGAAYRAKETQYF	TGTGCCAGCAGCGTAGGAGCTGCGTACAGGGCCAAAGAGACCCAGTACTTC
TRBJ2-1	TRBD2	TRBV15	-	CATSRGAGDNEQFF	TGTGCCACCAGCAGAGGGGCGGGGGACAATGAGCAGTTCTTC
TRBJ1-2	-	TRBV12-3/TRBV12-4	few	CASSLVPESNGYTF	TGTGCCAGCAGTTTGGTTCCGGAGTCAAATGGCTACACCTTC
TRBJ1-2	-	TRBV28	-	CASNPGETYGYTF	TGTGCCAGCAACCCGGGAGAAACTTATGGCTACACCTTC
TRBJ2-7	-	TRBV2	-	CASSRDMSSYEQYF	TGTGCCAGCAGCCGCGATATGAGCTCCTACGAGCAGTACTTC
TRBJ2-7	TRBD1	TRBV20-1	once	CSAANRDRGSEQYF	TGCAGTGCTGCTAACCGGGACAGGGGGAGCGAGCAGTACTTC
TRBJ2-7	-	TRBV2	-	CASGSRQVTSEQYF	TGTGCCAGCGGATCCCGACAGGTGACGAGCGAGCAGTACTTC
TRBJ1-2	TRBD1	TRBV10-3	once	CASSWRTGNYGYTF	TGTGCCAGCAGTTGGCGGACAGGGAACTATGGCTACACCTTC
TRBJ1-1	TRBD1	TRBV19	-	CASSILTGTGGKNTEAFF	TGTGCCAGTAGTATACTTACCGGGACAGGGGGCAAGAACACTGAAGCTTTCTTT
TRBJ1-2	-	TRBV19	-	CASSPGNNYGYTF	TGTGCCAGTAGCCCGGGGAACAACTATGGCTACACCTTC
TRBJ2-1	TRBD2	TRBV2	few	CASKSGLAGGNEQFF	TGTGCCAGCAAATCGGGACTAGCGGGAGGTAATGAGCAGTTCTTC
TRBJ2-1	-	TRBV20-1	-	CSPRGSSYNEQFF	TGCAGCCCTCGGGGGAGCTCCTACAATGAGCAGTTCTTC
TRBJ2-3	TRBD1	TRBV15	few	CATSGGQGSVDTQYF	TGTGCCACCAGCGGGGGACAGGGGTCGGTAGATACGCAGTATTTT
TRBJ1-5	-	TRBV28	-	CASSSDDQPQHF	TGTGCCAGCAGTTCCGACGATCAGCCCCAGCATTTT
TRBJ2-6	-	TRBV20-1	-	CSARYGGSGANVLTF	TGCAGTGCTAGATATGGGGGCTCTGGGGCCAACGTCCTGACTTTC
TRBJ1-4	-	TRBV2	once	CASSAHRAPNEKLFF	TGTGCCAGCAGTGCCCACAGGGCGCCTAATGAAAAACTGTTTTTT
TRBJ1-2	-	TRBV2	once	CASSEQDYGCTF	TGTGCCAGCAGTGAACAGGATTATGGCTGCACCTTC
TRBJ2-5	-	TRBV6-5	few	CASSYTLGGRETQYF	TGTGCCAGCAGTTACACATTGGGGGGCCGGGAGACCCAGTACTTC
TRBJ1-6	-	TRBV6-2/TRBV6-3	-	CASSYDQSGDSPLHF	TGTGCCAGCAGTTATGATCAGAGTGGGGATTCACCCCTCCACTTT
TRBJ1-6	TRBD1	TRBV14	-	CASSPPGQGASPLHF	TGTGCCAGCAGCCCCCCCGGACAGGGCGCTTCACCCCTCCACTTT
TRBJ2-1	TRBD2	TRBV14	-	CASQGSSGIGEQFF	TGTGCCAGCCAGGGGTCTAGCGGGATAGGGGAGCAGTTCTTC
TRBJ2-7	-	TRBV4-1	-	CASSQGPEQYF	TGCGCCAGCAGCCAAGGACCCGAGCAGTACTTC
TRBJ2-5	-	TRBV30	-	CAWRRGGKETQYF	TGTGCCTGGAGGCGGGGAGGCAAAGAGACCCAGTACTTC
TRBJ2-6	-	TRBV14	few	CASSPRGGLRSSGANVLTF	TGTGCCAGCAGCCCTAGAGGGGGTCTGCGGAGCTCTGGGGCCAACGTCCTGACTTTC
TRBJ2-7	TRBD2	TRBV20-1	-	CSVGREGYEQYF	TGCAGTGTTGGGCGGGAGGGGTACGAGCAGTACTTC
TRBJ2-7	-	TRBV25-1	-	CASSLPLQVLSSYEQYF	TGTGCCAGCAGTTTGCCCCTACAGGTCCTCTCCTCCTACGAGCAGTACTTC